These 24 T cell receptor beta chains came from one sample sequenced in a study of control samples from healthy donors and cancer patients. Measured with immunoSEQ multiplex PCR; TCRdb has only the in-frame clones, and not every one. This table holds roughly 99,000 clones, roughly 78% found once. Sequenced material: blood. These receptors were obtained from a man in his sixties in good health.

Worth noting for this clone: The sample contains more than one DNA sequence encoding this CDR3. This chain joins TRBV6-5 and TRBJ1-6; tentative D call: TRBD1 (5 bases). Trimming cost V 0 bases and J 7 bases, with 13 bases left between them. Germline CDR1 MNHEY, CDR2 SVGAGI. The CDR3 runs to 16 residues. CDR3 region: CASSYSGRLYNSPLHF. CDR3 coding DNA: TGTGCCAGCAGTTACTCGGGGCGCCTTTACAATTCACCCCTCCACTTT.

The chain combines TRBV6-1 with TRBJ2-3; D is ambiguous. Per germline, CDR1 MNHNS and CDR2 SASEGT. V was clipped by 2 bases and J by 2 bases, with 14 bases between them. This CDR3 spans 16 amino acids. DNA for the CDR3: TGTGCCAGCAGTGAAAGCGAATACGGCGCCACAGATACGCAGTATTTT. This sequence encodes CASSESEYGATDTQYF.

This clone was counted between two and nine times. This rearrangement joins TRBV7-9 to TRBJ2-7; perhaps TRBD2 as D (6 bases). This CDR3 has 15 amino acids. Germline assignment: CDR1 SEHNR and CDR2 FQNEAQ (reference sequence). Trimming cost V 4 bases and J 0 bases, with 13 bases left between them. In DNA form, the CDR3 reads TGTGCCAGCAGCTCCACGCGGGGAAGCTCCTACGAGCAGTACTTC. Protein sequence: CASSSTRGSSYEQYF.

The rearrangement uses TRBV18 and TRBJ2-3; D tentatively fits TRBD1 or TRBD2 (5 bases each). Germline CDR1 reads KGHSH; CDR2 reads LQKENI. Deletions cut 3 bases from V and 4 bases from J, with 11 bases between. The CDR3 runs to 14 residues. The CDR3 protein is CASSPPVGADTQYF. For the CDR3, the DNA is TGTGCCAGCTCACCCCCGGTGGGGGCAGATACGCAGTATTTT.

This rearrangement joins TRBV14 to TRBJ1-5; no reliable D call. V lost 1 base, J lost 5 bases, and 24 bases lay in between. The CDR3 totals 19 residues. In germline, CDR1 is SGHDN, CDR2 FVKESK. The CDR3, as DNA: TGTGCCAGCAGCCAAGGTCCAACGGGTCACGGGCGCAACGATCAGCCCCAGCATTTT. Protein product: CASSQGPTGHGRNDQPQHF.

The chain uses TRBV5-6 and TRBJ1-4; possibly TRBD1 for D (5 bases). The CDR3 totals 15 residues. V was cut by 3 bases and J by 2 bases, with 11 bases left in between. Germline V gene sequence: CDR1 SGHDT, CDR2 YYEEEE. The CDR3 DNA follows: TGTGCCAGCAGCTCGCAGGGTTCGACTAATGAAAAACTGTTTTTT. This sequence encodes CASSSQGSTNEKLFF.

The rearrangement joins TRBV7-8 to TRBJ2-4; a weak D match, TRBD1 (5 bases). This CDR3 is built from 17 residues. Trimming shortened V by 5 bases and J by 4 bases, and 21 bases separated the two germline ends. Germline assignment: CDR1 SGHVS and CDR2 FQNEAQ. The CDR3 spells CASSQGYRGGRKNIQYF. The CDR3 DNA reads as TGTGCCAGCAGCCAGGGCTACCGCGGCGGCCGAAAAAACATTCAGTACTTC.

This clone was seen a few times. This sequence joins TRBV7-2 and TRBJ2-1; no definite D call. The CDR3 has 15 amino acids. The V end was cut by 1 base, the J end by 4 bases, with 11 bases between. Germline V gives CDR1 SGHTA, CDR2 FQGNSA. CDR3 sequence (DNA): TGTGCCAGCAGCTTAGAGGCTAGTGGATACAATGAGCAGTTCTTC. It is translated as CASSLEASGYNEQFF.

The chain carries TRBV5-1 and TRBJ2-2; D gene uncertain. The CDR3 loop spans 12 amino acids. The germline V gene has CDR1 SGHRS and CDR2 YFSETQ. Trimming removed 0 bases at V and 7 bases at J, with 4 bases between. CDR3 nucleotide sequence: TGCGCCAGCAGCTTGGTAGTCGGGGAGCTGTTTTTT. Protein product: CASSLVVGELFF.

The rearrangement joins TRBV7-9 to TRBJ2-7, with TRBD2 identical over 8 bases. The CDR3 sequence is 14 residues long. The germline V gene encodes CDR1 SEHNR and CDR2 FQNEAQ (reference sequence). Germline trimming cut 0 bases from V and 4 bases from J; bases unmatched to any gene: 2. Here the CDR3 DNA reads TGTGCCAGCAGCTTAGCGAGCGGGGGATACGAGCAGTACTTC. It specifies CASSLASGGYEQYF.

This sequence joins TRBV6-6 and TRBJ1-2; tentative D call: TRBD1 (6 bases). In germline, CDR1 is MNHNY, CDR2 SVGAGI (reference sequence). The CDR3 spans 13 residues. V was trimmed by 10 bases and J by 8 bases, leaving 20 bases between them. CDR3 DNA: TGTGCCACCATTGGGAGGGAGGGGGGCGGCTACACCTTC. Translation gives CATIGREGGGYTF.

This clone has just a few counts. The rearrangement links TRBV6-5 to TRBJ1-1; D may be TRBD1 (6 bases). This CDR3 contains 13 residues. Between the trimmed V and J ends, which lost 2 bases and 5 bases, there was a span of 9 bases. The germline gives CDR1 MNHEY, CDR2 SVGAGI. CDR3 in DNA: TGTGCCAGCAGTTACGACAGGTATACTGAAGCTTTCTTT. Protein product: CASSYDRYTEAFF.

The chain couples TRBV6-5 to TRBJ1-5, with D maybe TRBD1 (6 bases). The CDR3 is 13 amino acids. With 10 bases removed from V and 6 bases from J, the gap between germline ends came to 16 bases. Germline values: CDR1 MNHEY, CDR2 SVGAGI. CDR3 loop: CATWRGVGQPQHF. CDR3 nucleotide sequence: TGTGCCACCTGGAGGGGGGTCGGTCAGCCCCAGCATTTT.

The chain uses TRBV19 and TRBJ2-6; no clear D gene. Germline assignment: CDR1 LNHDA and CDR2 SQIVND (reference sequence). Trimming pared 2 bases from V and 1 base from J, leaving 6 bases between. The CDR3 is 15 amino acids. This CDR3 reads CASSIIGSGANVLTF. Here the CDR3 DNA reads TGTGCCAGTAGTATAATCGGATCTGGGGCCAACGTCCTGACTTTC.

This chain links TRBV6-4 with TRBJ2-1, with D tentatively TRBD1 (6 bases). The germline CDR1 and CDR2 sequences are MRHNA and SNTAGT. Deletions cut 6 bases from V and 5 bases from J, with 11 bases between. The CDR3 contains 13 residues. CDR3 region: CASSAGTNNEQFF. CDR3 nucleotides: TGTGCCAGCAGCGCCGGGACAAACAATGAGCAGTTCTTC.

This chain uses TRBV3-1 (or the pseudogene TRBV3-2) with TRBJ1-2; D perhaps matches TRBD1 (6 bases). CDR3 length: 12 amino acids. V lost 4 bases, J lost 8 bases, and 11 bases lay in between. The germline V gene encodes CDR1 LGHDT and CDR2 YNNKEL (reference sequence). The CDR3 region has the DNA TGTGCCAGCAGCCCGCTCAGGGGAGGCTACACCTTC. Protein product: CASSPLRGGYTF.

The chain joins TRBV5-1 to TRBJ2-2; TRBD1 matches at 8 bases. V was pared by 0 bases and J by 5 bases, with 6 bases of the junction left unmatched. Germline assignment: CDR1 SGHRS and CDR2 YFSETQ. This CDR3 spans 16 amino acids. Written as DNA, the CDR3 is TGCGCCAGCAGCTTGGAGGTTAGGACAGGGACCGGGGAGCTGTTTTTT. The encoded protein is CASSLEVRTGTGELFF.

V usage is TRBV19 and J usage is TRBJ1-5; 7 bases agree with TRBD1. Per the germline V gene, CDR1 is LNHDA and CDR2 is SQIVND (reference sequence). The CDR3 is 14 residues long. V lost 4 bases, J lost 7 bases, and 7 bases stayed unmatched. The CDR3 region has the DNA TGTGCCAGTAGTACCGGACAGGTCATACAGCCCCAGCATTTT. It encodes CASSTGQVIQPQHF.

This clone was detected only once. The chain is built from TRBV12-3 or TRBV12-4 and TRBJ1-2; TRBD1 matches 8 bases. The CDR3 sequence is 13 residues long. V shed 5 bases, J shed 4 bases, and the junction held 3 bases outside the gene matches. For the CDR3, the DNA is TGTGCCAGCAGTCTAGGACAGGGCTATGGCTACACCTTC. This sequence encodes CASSLGQGYGYTF.

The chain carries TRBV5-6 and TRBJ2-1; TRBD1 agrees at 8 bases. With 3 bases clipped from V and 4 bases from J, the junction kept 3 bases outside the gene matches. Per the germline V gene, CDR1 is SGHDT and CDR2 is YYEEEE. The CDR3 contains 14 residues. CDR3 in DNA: TGTGCCAGCAGCTGGGACAGGTTATACAATGAGCAGTTCTTC. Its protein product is CASSWDRLYNEQFF.

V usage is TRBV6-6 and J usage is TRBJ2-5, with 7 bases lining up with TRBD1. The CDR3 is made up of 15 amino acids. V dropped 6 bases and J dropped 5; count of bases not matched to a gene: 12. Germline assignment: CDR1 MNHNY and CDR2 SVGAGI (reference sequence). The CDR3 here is CASRQGTAPTETQYF. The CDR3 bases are TGTGCCAGCAGGCAAGGGACAGCTCCAACGGAGACCCAGTACTTC.

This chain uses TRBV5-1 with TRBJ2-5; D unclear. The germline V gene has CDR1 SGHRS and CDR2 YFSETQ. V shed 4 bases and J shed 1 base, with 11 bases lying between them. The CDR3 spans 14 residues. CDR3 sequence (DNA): TGCGCCAGCAGCCTTCAGGCGAGCCAAGAGACCCAGTACTTC. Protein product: CASSLQASQETQYF.

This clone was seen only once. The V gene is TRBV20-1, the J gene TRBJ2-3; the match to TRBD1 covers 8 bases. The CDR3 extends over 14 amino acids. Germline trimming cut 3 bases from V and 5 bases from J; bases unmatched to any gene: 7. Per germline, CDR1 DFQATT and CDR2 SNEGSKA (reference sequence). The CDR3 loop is CSASRQGALDTQYF. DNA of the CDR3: TGCAGTGCTAGTCGCCAGGGGGCTTTAGATACGCAGTATTTT.

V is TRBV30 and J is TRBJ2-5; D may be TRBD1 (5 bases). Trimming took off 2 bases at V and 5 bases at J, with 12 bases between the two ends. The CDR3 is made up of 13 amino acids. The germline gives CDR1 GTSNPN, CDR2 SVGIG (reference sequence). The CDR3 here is CAWSTQGWETQYF. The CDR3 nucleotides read TGTGCCTGGAGTACCCAGGGATGGGAGACCCAGTACTTC.